One and the same sample provided the 21 T cell receptor beta chains below, sequenced in a study of cytomegalovirus exposure and HLA in healthy donors. Using immunoSEQ multiplex PCR, the repertoire was profiled, and TCRdb retains in-frame clones only, with some absent. The sample lists about 120,000 clones, approximately 90% occurring once. Sequencing was carried out using PBMCs. All receptors derive from a woman aged 18-30 years in good health and CMV-seropositive.

The V gene is TRBV5-1, the J gene TRBJ2-5; no clear D gene. CDR1 and CDR2 (germline): SGHRS, YFSETQ. The CDR3 contains 15 residues. Trimming cost V 0 bases and J 1 base, with 10 bases left between them. The CDR3 DNA is TGCGCCAGCAGCTTGGCAGGATACTTCCAAGAGACCCAGTACTTC. Protein: CASSLAGYFQETQYF.

The genes are TRBV6-6 and TRBJ2-5; D not certain. Germline V CDR1 and CDR2: MNHNY, SVGAGI (reference sequence). The CDR3 is made up of 11 amino acids. V gave up 6 bases and J gave up 4 bases, with 6 bases separating them. The CDR3 nucleotides are TGTGCCAGCAGCAACGGAGAGACCCAGTACTTC. Translating gives CASSNGETQYF.

This clone was observed a single time. The V and J genes are TRBV21-1 and TRBJ1-2. TRBV21-1 is classified as a pseudogene. The CDR3 totals 15 residues. The CDR3 loop is CASSRRSLGMYGYTF. Here the CDR3 DNA reads TGTGCCAGCAGCAGGCGGTCTTTAGGTATGTATGGCTACACCTTC.

The chain links TRBV7-8 to TRBJ1-6; D may be TRBD1 (6 bases). CDR1 and CDR2 (germline): SGHVS, FQNEAQ. Trimming cost V 3 bases and J 9 bases, with 18 bases left between them. CDR3 length equals 16 residues. CDR3 DNA sequence: TGTGCCAGCAGCTTGCCTCGCAGGGGAAGTCTTTCACCCCTCCACTTT. Translation gives CASSLPRRGSLSPLHF.

The genes are TRBV9 and TRBJ2-7; 10 positions match TRBD2. V lost 4 bases, J lost 3 bases, and 7 bases stayed unmatched. From germline, CDR1 is SGDLS and CDR2 YYNGEE. CDR3 length: 15 residues. The CDR3 reads CASSPRIAGGYEQYF. Here the CDR3 DNA reads TGTGCCAGCAGCCCACGTATAGCGGGAGGCTACGAGCAGTACTTC.

The gene calls are TRBV5-1 and TRBJ1-4; D remains unclear. This CDR3 contains 14 residues. The germline V and J ends were trimmed by 4 bases and 1 base, with 8 bases remaining between them. CDR1 is SGHRS, CDR2 YFSETQ, per germline. CDR3 bases: TGCGCCAGCAGCCTAGTGGGAACTAATGAAAAACTGTTTTTT. Its translation is CASSLVGTNEKLFF.

This chain joins TRBV29-1 and TRBJ1-2; perhaps TRBD1 as D (5 bases). The germline V gene encodes CDR1 SQVTM and CDR2 ANQGSEA. Trimming cost V 7 bases and J 2 bases, with 17 bases left between them. This CDR3 is built from 14 residues. The CDR3: CSALPAQGNYGYTF. As DNA, the CDR3 is TGCAGCGCACTCCCCGCCCAGGGAAACTATGGCTACACCTTC.

V gene TRBV21-1 combines with J gene TRBJ1-1; the table's D gene call, TRBD1, was not cross checked with the DNA. TRBV21-1 is listed as a pseudogene. This CDR3 region has 16 residues. CDR3 region: CASSKDISGLNTEAFF. The DNA for the CDR3 is TGTGCCAGCAGTAAAGACATATCAGGGTTGAACACTGAAGCTTTCTTT.

V usage is TRBV27 and J usage is TRBJ1-1, with 9 bases that match TRBD1. This CDR3 is 14 amino acids long. V gave up 6 bases and J gave up 7 bases; unmatched junction bases: 9. Per the germline V gene, CDR1 is MNHEY and CDR2 is SMNVEV (reference sequence). The CDR3 here is CASSPQGARSEAFF. The DNA of the CDR3 is TGTGCCAGCAGCCCACAGGGGGCGCGCAGTGAAGCTTTCTTT.

Only one count was recorded for this clone. The V and J genes are TRBV10-2 and TRBJ1-2, with D unclear. The CDR3 runs to 15 residues. Germline V gives CDR1 WSHSY, CDR2 SAAADI. The V and J ends lost 3 bases and 4 bases respectively, with 15 bases between them. CDR3 bases: TGCGCCAGCAGTGATATATCGGTTGATATCTATGGCTACACCTTC. This codes for CASSDISVDIYGYTF.

The rearrangement links TRBV4-3 to TRBJ2-1, with 9 bases fitting TRBD1. V dropped 0 bases and J dropped 5; count of bases not matched to a gene: 11. CDR1 is LGHNA and CDR2 is YSLEER in the germline V gene. The CDR3 is 18 residues long. CDR3 in amino acids: CASSQDILGTGNNNEQFF. The CDR3 region has the DNA TGCGCCAGCAGCCAAGATATCCTTGGGACAGGGAATAACAATGAGCAGTTCTTC.

The rearrangement links TRBV5-1 to TRBJ2-2; D is possibly TRBD2 (5 bases). Per the germline V gene, CDR1 is SGHRS and CDR2 is YFSETQ. V was cut by 2 bases and J by 6 bases, with 8 bases left in between. The CDR3 has 13 amino acids. This CDR3 reads CASSFREAGELFF. CDR3 nucleotides: TGCGCCAGCAGCTTCCGGGAAGCCGGGGAGCTGTTTTTT. Full variable domain (rest looked up from reference TRBV5-1 and TRBJ2-2): KAGVTQTPRYLIKTRGQQVTLSCSPISGHRSVSWYQQTPGQGLQFLFEYFSETQRNKGNFPGRFSGRQFSNSRSEMNVSTLELGDSALYLCASSFREAGELFFGEGSRLTVL.

The chain couples TRBV7-8 to TRBJ2-1; 15 nucleotides agree with TRBD2. CDR1 and CDR2 (germline): SGHVS, FQNEAQ. J gave up 7 bases and V 7 bases, and 5 bases lay outside the gene matches. This CDR3 spans 15 amino acids. For the CDR3, the DNA is TGTGCCAGCACAGGACTAGCGGGAGGGTATAATGAGCAGTTCTTC. Protein: CASTGLAGGYNEQFF.

The chain uses TRBV10-3 and TRBJ2-7; D might be TRBD1 (6 bases). The CDR3 consists of 14 residues. CDR1 ENHRY and CDR2 SYGVKD come from the germline V gene. The ends were cut back, 1 base at V and 4 bases at J, with 11 bases in the middle. DNA of the CDR3: TGTGCCATCAGTGAGTTGGACAGACCTTACGAGCAGTACTTC. Protein product: CAISELDRPYEQYF.

This rearrangement joins TRBV5-1 to TRBJ2-7; maybe TRBD2 (6 bases). The CDR3 has 15 residues. The germline V and J ends were trimmed by 4 bases and 2 bases, with 16 bases remaining between them. Germline CDR1 reads SGHRS; CDR2 reads YFSETQ. DNA of the CDR3: TGCGCCAGCAGCCAGGGATCCGGAGGGGCCTACGAGCAGTACTTC. Residues: CASSQGSGGAYEQYF.

This rearrangement joins TRBV5-1 to TRBJ2-7, with 11 bases lining up with TRBD1. V dropped 4 bases and J dropped 2; count of bases not matched to a gene: 5. The CDR3 contains 15 residues. Germline V gives CDR1 SGHRS, CDR2 YFSETQ. In DNA, the CDR3 is TGCGCCAGCAGCCGAACGGGACAGGGGGCCTACGAGCAGTACTTC. Protein sequence: CASSRTGQGAYEQYF.

The chain couples TRBV9 to TRBJ1-1; maybe TRBD1 (5 bases). CDR3 length equals 17 residues. Looked up from germline, CDR1 is SGDLS and CDR2 is YYNGEE. The germline V and J ends were trimmed by 0 bases and 0 bases, with 15 bases remaining between them. The DNA for the CDR3 is TGTGCCAGCAGCGTAGCTGGGGACTTCCGAATGAACACTGAAGCTTTCTTT. This translates into CASSVAGDFRMNTEAFF.

The rearrangement links TRBV7-2 to TRBJ2-5; D is possibly TRBD2 (5 bases). The CDR3 has 15 residues. Germline loops: CDR1 SGHTA, CDR2 FQGNSA. Trimming took 2 bases from V and 0 from J, leaving 10 bases between them. CDR3 protein: CASSLSARDQETQYF. The CDR3 nucleotides are TGTGCCAGCAGCTTATCAGCGCGGGACCAAGAGACCCAGTACTTC.

The sample holds one count of this clone. The CDR3 sequence: CASSSTGVEQFF. In nucleotides, the CDR3 is TGCGCCAGCAGCTCGACAGGGGTCGAGCAGTTCTTC. The chain uses TRBV5-1 and TRBJ2-1; 8 bases align to TRBD1. The CDR3 length is 12 residues. J lost 10 bases, V lost 3 bases, and 3 bases had no gene match. CDR1 and CDR2 from the germline V gene are SGHRS and YFSETQ. Based on the CDR3 plus reference TRBV5-1 and TRBJ2-1, the full variable domain is KAGVTQTPRYLIKTRGQQVTLSCSPISGHRSVSWYQQTPGQGLQFLFEYFSETQRNKGNFPGRFSGRQFSNSRSEMNVSTLELGDSALYLCASSSTGVEQFFGPGTRLTVL.

The chain uses TRBV18 and TRBJ1-4, with TRBD1 matching 9 bases. This CDR3 has 15 amino acids. Germline V gene data show CDR1 as KGHSH and CDR2 as LQKENI. The ends lost 3 bases at V and 7 bases at J; junction bases unmatched: 6. The CDR3 sequence is CASSPVGTGTEKLFF. Written as DNA, the CDR3 is TGTGCCAGCTCACCGGTAGGGACAGGGACTGAAAAACTGTTTTTT.

The gene calls are TRBV18 and TRBJ2-2, with D possibly TRBD2 on 6 matching bases. This CDR3 has 15 residues. V lost 2 bases, J lost 6 bases, and 13 bases lay in between. Germline V lookup: CDR1 KGHSH, CDR2 LQKENI. CDR3 nucleotides: TGTGCCAGCTCACCATTCTCTAGCGCGGCCGGGGAGCTGTTTTTT. Its translation: CASSPFSSAAGELFF.